One and the same sample provided the 9 T cell receptor beta chains below, sequenced in a study of regulatory T cells in long-lasting Graves disease. For TCR beta, libraries came from iRepertoire HTBI primers and Arm-PCR of CDR3 regions. Each CDR3 protein gets one entry after TCRdb re-called the multiplex PCR reads with MiXCR. The sample has 450,000 to 650,000 distinct CDR3 sequences; more than 15% are singletons. The time point here: newly diagnosed GD, antithyroid drugs for less than 3 months. Extracted PBMC RNA gave rise to the TCR library. The data also belong to a second study, concerning T cells in Graves' hyperthyroidism and ophthalmopathy.

Sample: peripheral blood mononuclear cells (PBMCs), taken at new diagnosis, from a patient treated with antithyroid drugs. The receptors derive from a woman aged 35 to 59 with Graves disease.

This clonotype was detected a few times. The chain joins TRBV7-9 to TRBJ2-3; possible D gene TRBD2, 7 bases. CDR3 length: 15 amino acids. The V gene lost 4 bases and the J gene lost 5 bases, with 16 bases spanning the gap. Germline loops: CDR1 SEHNR, CDR2 FQNEAQ (reference sequence). CDR3 protein: CASSYSGERGDTQYF. The CDR3 coding sequence is TGTGCCAGCAGCTACTCAGGGGAGCGGGGAGATACGCAGTATTTT.

V is TRBV5-6 and J is TRBJ1-2, with TRBD1 matching 7 bases. The CDR3 spans 13 residues. Germline CDR1 SGHDT, CDR2 YYEEEE. J lost 6 bases, V lost 4 bases, and 6 bases had no gene match. The CDR3 is CASSLQGIHGYTF. The CDR3 DNA reads TGTGCCAGCAGCCTACAGGGGATCCATGGCTACACCTTC.

This clonotype was counted between two and nine times. The chain uses TRBV9 and TRBJ2-7, with 7 bases lining up with TRBD1. This CDR3 region has 18 residues. With V trimmed by 0 bases and J by 3 bases, 15 bases remained unmatched. In germline, CDR1 is SGDLS, CDR2 YYNGEE. The CDR3 sequence is CASSVGGSVRGTVYEQYF. Here the CDR3 DNA reads TGTGCCAGCAGCGTAGGAGGGAGTGTCAGGGGGACCGTCTACGAGCAGTACTTC.

This clonotype has at least ten counts. The chain uses TRBV6-1 and TRBJ2-7, with 7 bases identical to TRBD2. Germline trimming cut 7 bases from V and 3 bases from J; bases unmatched to any gene: 6. The germline V gene encodes CDR1 MNHNS and CDR2 SASEGT. The CDR3 consists of 13 residues. CDR3 DNA sequence: TGTGCCAGCACCACTAGCGCTCACTACGAGCAGTACTTC. This gives the protein CASTTSAHYEQYF.

The chain is built from TRBV30 and TRBJ2-1; TRBD1 matches at 7 bases. After removal of 3 bases from V and 7 bases from J, the junction contained 12 bases not matched to a gene. The CDR3 consists of 15 residues. Per the germline V gene, CDR1 is GTSNPN and CDR2 is SVGIG (reference sequence). The CDR3, as DNA: TGTGCCTGGAGAGATAGGGGGCTCGAGGTAAATGAGCAGTTCTTC. The encoded protein is CAWRDRGLEVNEQFF.

A few counts support this clonotype. The rearrangement joins TRBV24-1 to TRBJ2-6; no clear D. V lost 9 bases, J lost 2 bases, and 7 bases lay in between. The CDR3 is 13 residues long. Germline V gene lookup returns CDR1 KGHDR and CDR2 SFDVKD. The CDR3 DNA is TGTGCCACCGGGATCCCTGGGGCCAACGTCCTGACTTTC. It specifies CATGIPGANVLTF.

This clonotype was detected many times. The rearrangement uses TRBV7-8 and TRBJ2-1; the D gene is possibly TRBD1 (5 bases). The V end was cut by 5 bases, the J end by 2 bases, with 13 bases between. The CDR3 sequence is 15 residues long. The germline CDR1 and CDR2 sequences are SGHVS and FQNEAQ. The CDR3 protein is CASSAEGETYNEQFF. CDR3 nucleotide sequence: TGTGCCAGCAGCGCGGAAGGGGAAACCTACAATGAGCAGTTCTTC.

This clonotype was observed at least ten times. The rearrangement links TRBV20-1 to TRBJ2-5, with no clear D. V dropped 7 bases and J dropped 5 bases, with 14 bases sitting between them. Germline lookup yields CDR1 DFQATT and CDR2 SNEGSKA (reference sequence). The CDR3 is made up of 12 amino acids. CDR3 coding DNA: TGCAGTGTTGGCGGCCCCGTGGAGACCCAGTACTTC. This sequence encodes CSVGGPVETQYF.

The chain is built from TRBV7-8 and TRBJ2-2; TRBD1 matches 7 bases. Per germline, CDR1 SGHVS and CDR2 FQNEAQ. Trimming removed 6 bases from V and 8 bases from J; junction bases left unmatched: 15. CDR3 size: 16 residues. CDR3 in amino acids: CASSPGVTGYSGELFF. The CDR3 DNA reads as TGTGCCAGCAGTCCAGGGGTGACAGGGTACTCGGGGGAGCTGTTTTTT.